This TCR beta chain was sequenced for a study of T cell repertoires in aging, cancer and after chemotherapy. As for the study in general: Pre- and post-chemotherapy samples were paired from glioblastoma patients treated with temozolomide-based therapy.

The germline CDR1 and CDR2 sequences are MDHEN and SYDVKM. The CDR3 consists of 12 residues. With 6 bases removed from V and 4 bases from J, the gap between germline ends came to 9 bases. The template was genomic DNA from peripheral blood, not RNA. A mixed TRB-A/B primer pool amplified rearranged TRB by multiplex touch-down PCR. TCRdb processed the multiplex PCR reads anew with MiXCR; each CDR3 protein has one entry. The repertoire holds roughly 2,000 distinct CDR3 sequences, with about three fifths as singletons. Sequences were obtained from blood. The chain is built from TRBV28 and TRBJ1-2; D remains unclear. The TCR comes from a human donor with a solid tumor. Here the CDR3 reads CASSQNAYGYTF. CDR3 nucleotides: TGTGCCAGCAGCCAAAATGCCTATGGCTACACCTTC.